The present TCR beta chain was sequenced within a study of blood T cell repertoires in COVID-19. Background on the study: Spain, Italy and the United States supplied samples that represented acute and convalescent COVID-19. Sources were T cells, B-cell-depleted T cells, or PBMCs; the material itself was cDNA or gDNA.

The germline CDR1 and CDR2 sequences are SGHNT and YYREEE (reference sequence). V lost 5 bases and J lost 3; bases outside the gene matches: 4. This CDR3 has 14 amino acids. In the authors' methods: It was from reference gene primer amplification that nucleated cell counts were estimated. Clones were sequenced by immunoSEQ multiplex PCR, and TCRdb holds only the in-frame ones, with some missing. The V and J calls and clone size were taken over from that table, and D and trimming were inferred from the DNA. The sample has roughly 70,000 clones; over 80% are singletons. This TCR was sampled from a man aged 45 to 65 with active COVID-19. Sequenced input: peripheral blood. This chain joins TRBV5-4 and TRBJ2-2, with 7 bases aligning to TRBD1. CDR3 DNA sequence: TGTGCCAGCAGAAGGGACAGCGACACCGGGGAGCTGTTTTTT. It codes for CASRRDSDTGELFF.